Presented here are 32 T cell receptor beta chains from one specimen sequenced in a study of breast tumors, draining lymph nodes, adjacent tissues. Axillary draining lymph nodes of breast cancer patients supplied the node samples. TCRdb recomputed calls from the multiplex PCR reads with MiXCR, one row per CDR3 protein. The repertoire has 250,000 or so distinct CDR3 sequences, 30% of them found once; the top ten carry under 1.2%. The sample comprised axillary lymph node tissue. These receptors originate from a female donor with breast cancer. Some clones in this sample may be carry-over from other donors' samples.

This clonotype showed up many times. The chain recombines TRBV5-1 with TRBJ2-5; TRBD2 matches 14 bases. With V trimmed by 4 bases and J by 5 bases, 10 bases remained unmatched. The germline CDR1 and CDR2 sequences are SGHRS and YFSETQ. CDR3 length: 17 residues. This CDR3 is CASSVGLAGGYGETQYF. CDR3 nucleotides: TGCGCCAGCAGCGTAGGACTAGCGGGAGGATATGGCGAGACCCAGTACTTC.

This clonotype was counted many times. V is TRBV20-1 and J is TRBJ2-1; TRBD1 might be the D (6 bases). Germline V gene lookup returns CDR1 DFQATT and CDR2 SNEGSKA (reference sequence). The CDR3 is 13 residues long. Trimming removed 0 bases from V and 7 bases from J, with 10 bases in between. CDR3 DNA sequence: TGCAGTGCTAGAGACCACAGGGTGAATGAGCAGTTCTTC. Its protein product is CSARDHRVNEQFF.

This chain uses TRBV27 with TRBJ1-4; perhaps TRBD1 as D (5 bases). Germline V gene sequence: CDR1 MNHEY, CDR2 SMNVEV (reference sequence). V lost 5 bases to trimming and J lost 6 bases, with 10 bases between them. The CDR3 is 13 amino acids. The CDR3 reads CASSRQGDEKLFF. CDR3 coding DNA: TGTGCCAGCAGTAGGCAGGGTGATGAAAAACTGTTTTTT.

With respect to this clonotype: One base away lies a much larger clone, so this may be a sequencing read error. The rearrangement joins TRBV5-1 to TRBJ2-5, with D possibly matching TRBD1 (5 bases). The CDR3 loop spans 13 amino acids. Germline CDR1 and CDR2: SGHRS and YFSETQ. Trimming took off 4 bases at V and 7 bases at J, with 14 bases between the two ends. CDR3 bases: TGCGCCAGCAGCATGAGACAGAACGGGACCCAGTACTTC. It encodes CASSMRQNGTQYF.

Many counts were recorded for this clonotype. The DNA for the CDR3 is TGTGCCACCAGTGATTTAACCGTAGCAGATACGCAGTATTTT. Translation: CATSDLTVADTQYF. This chain joins TRBV24-1 and TRBJ2-3; D uncertain. Germline V gene data show CDR1 as KGHDR and CDR2 as SFDVKD. The CDR3 sequence is 14 residues long. Trimming took off 1 base at V and 4 bases at J, with 8 bases between the two ends.

This clonotype has a handful of counts. The rearrangement joins TRBV27 to TRBJ2-5; TRBD1 agrees at 7 bases. After removal of 4 bases from V and 4 bases from J, the junction contained 6 bases not matched to a gene. This CDR3 contains 14 residues. Germline CDR1 and CDR2: MNHEY and SMNVEV (reference sequence). For the CDR3, the DNA is TGTGCCAGCAGTTCGCGGACAGGCTTAGAGACCCAGTACTTC. Translating it yields CASSSRTGLETQYF.

Details on this clonotype: It may be a read error: a sequence one base away is much more abundant. Because the CDR3 is missing its conserved closing phenylalanine or tryptophan, this is likely a read error. This chain links TRBV11-3 with TRBJ2-1; TRBD2 aligns across 11 bases. The trim removed 3 bases at V and 6 bases at J, leaving 4 bases unmatched. Germline V CDR1 and CDR2: SGHNT, YENEEA. The CDR3 runs 15 residues. CDR3 sequence reads: CASSFAGLAANEQFL. The DNA of the CDR3 is TGTGCCAGCAGCTTTGCGGGACTAGCGGCCAATGAGCAGTTCCTC.

Regarding this clonotype: A much more abundant neighbour one base away suggests this may be a read error. This chain uses TRBV20-1 with TRBJ2-1; no firm D call. Trimming removed 6 bases from V and 6 bases from J, with 12 bases in between. The CDR3 covers 12 residues. CDR1 and CDR2 from the germline V gene are DFQATT and SNEGSKA (reference sequence). The CDR3 DNA reads TGCAGTGCGGTAGGCGGAATCAATGAGCAGTTCTTC. Translation gives CSAVGGINEQFF.

This clonotype has at least ten counts. The chain combines TRBV11-1 with TRBJ2-1, with D maybe TRBD2 (6 bases). Trimming took 1 base from V and 3 from J, leaving 13 bases between them. This CDR3 has 16 residues. Germline V gene sequence: CDR1 SGHAT, CDR2 FQDESV (reference sequence). The DNA of the CDR3 is TGTGCCAGCAGCTTAGGTGGAGGGTCTGTCTACAATGAGCAGTTCTTC. Translated: CASSLGGGSVYNEQFF.

This clonotype came up many times. This sequence joins TRBV20-1 and TRBJ1-4, with 8 bases fitting TRBD1. The CDR3 loop spans 13 amino acids. Trimming cost V 0 bases and J 7 bases; bases outside gene matches: 1. Germline CDR1 reads DFQATT; CDR2 reads SNEGSKA (reference sequence). CDR3 amino acids: CSARDRGLEKLFF. Written as DNA, the CDR3 is TGCAGTGCTAGAGACAGGGGGCTTGAAAAACTGTTTTTT.

Ten or more counts support this clonotype. DNA of the CDR3: TGTGCCAGCAGCCGTAGCGGGAGAGGGGGCTACGAGCAGTACTTC. Amino acids: CASSRSGRGGYEQYF. The chain recombines TRBV7-2 with TRBJ2-7; 9 positions agree with TRBD2. J lost 3 bases, V lost 5 bases, and 8 bases had no gene match. The CDR3 has 15 amino acids. Germline V gene lookup returns CDR1 SGHTA and CDR2 FQGNSA.

The chain is built from TRBV15 and TRBJ2-1; D possibly corresponds to TRBD2 (6 bases). Germline V gene lookup returns CDR1 LNHNV and CDR2 YYDKDF (reference sequence). The CDR3 has 15 amino acids. V lost 0 bases and J lost 2, with 8 bases in between. CDR3 bases: TGTGCCACCAGCAGAGATTCGGGGGCCTACAATGAGCAGTTCTTC. It encodes CATSRDSGAYNEQFF.

The V gene is TRBV30, the J gene TRBJ1-5; 7 nucleotides line up with TRBD1. J was trimmed by 1 base and V by 3 bases; bases with no gene match: 12. Germline CDR1 is GTSNPN and CDR2 is SVGIG (reference sequence). CDR3 length equals 17 residues. The CDR3 is CAWSRTGSFQSNQPQHF. CDR3 sequence (DNA): TGTGCCTGGAGCCGGACAGGCTCCTTTCAGAGCAATCAGCCCCAGCATTTT.

This clonotype was counted ten times or more. V usage is TRBV5-1 and J usage is TRBJ2-7, with 10 nucleotides matching TRBD2. In germline, CDR1 is SGHRS, CDR2 YFSETQ. This CDR3 comprises 17 residues. J gave up 4 bases and V 1 base, and 11 bases lay outside the gene matches. CDR3 residues: CASSLLSSGSGGYEQYF. The CDR3 coding sequence is TGCGCCAGCAGCTTGTTGTCTAGCGGGAGTGGTGGGTACGAGCAGTACTTC.

The J gene is TRBJ2-1, the V gene TRBV6-1; 9 bases are shared with TRBD2. In germline, CDR1 is MNHNS, CDR2 SASEGT. CDR3 length: 19 amino acids. Trimming removed 3 bases from V and 0 bases from J; junction bases left unmatched: 12. DNA of the CDR3: TGTGCCAGCAGTGATCTATTGACTAGCGGCATTAGCTCCTACAATGAGCAGTTCTTC. It specifies CASSDLLTSGISSYNEQFF.

This clonotype was recorded a few times. The chain joins TRBV6-5 to TRBJ2-1, with 9 positions matching TRBD2. V gave up 5 bases and J gave up 6 bases; unmatched junction bases: 11. The CDR3 loop spans 16 amino acids. The germline V gene encodes CDR1 MNHEY and CDR2 SVGAGI. The CDR3 coding sequence is TGTGCCAGCAGTCCCGCACCGGGACTAGCCCTCAATGAGCAGTTCTTC. Protein product: CASSPAPGLALNEQFF.

This clonotype was detected many times. The rearrangement uses TRBV11-2 and TRBJ2-5, with TRBD1 as a possible D gene (6 bases). The CDR3 contains 15 residues. V was trimmed by 3 bases and J by 4 bases, leaving 15 bases between them. The germline CDR1 and CDR2 sequences are SGHAT and FQNNGV. CDR3 coding DNA: TGTGCCAGCAGCTTGGGGGCCCTCGGGGTAGAGACCCAGTACTTC. Translating gives CASSLGALGVETQYF.

The chain combines TRBV5-1 with TRBJ1-1, with D unclear. Germline V CDR1 and CDR2: SGHRS, YFSETQ. Trimming pared 0 bases from V and 1 base from J, leaving 10 bases between. The CDR3 is 15 amino acids. The CDR3 protein is CASSLDMVGNTEAFF. CDR3 nucleotide sequence: TGCGCCAGCAGCTTGGATATGGTGGGGAACACTGAAGCTTTCTTT.

This clonotype was seen repeatedly, ten times or more. The chain recombines TRBV6-6 with TRBJ2-3; TRBD1 aligns across 9 bases. J was trimmed by 4 bases and V by 3 bases; bases with no gene match: 8. CDR1 and CDR2 (germline): MNHNY, SVGAGI (reference sequence). CDR3 length: 16 amino acids. CDR3 protein: CASSYKGGTGSDTQYF. The CDR3 DNA follows: TGTGCCAGCAGTTATAAAGGCGGGACAGGGTCAGATACGCAGTATTTT.

This clonotype has just a few counts. The rearrangement links TRBV28 to TRBJ2-5; D is unclear. Germline CDR1 and CDR2: MDHEN and SYDVKM. The ends were cut back, 1 base at V and 5 bases at J, with 14 bases in the middle. This CDR3 spans 15 amino acids. The CDR3 loop is CASSLLRAGLETQYF. The CDR3 DNA reads as TGTGCCAGCAGTTTATTACGGGCCGGTCTTGAGACCCAGTACTTC.

This clonotype was seen at least ten times. CDR3 in DNA: TGTGCCAGCAGTTACCCGGGGATAGAGACCCAGTACTTC. Translated: CASSYPGIETQYF. The chain uses TRBV6-6 and TRBJ2-5; TRBD2 might be the D (5 bases). Germline V gene lookup returns CDR1 MNHNY and CDR2 SVGAGI (reference sequence). Trimming took 2 bases from V and 4 from J, leaving 8 bases between them. The CDR3 is made up of 13 amino acids.

This clonotype appeared many times. The V call is TRBV20-1, the J call TRBJ2-1; 13 nucleotides agree with TRBD2. Trimming took 5 bases from V and 6 from J; bases not matched to a gene: 4. The length of the CDR3 is 14 residues. Germline lookup yields CDR1 DFQATT and CDR2 SNEGSKA (reference sequence). The CDR3 spells CSARTSGSFNEQFF. The CDR3 DNA sequence: TGCAGTGCTCGGACTAGCGGGAGTTTCAATGAGCAGTTCTTC.

This clonotype was counted ten times or more. V and J are TRBV11-3 and TRBJ2-5; 7 bases fit TRBD2. Per germline, CDR1 SGHNT and CDR2 YENEEA. V dropped 2 bases and J dropped 5; count of bases not matched to a gene: 8. CDR3 length: 15 residues. In DNA form, the CDR3 reads TGTGCCAGCAGCTTATGGGGGGGAAGATTGGAGACCCAGTACTTC. This translates into CASSLWGGRLETQYF.

This sequence joins TRBV11-1 and TRBJ2-2; D ambiguous. V dropped 6 bases and J dropped 3 bases, with 17 bases sitting between them. This CDR3 is built from 16 residues. In germline, CDR1 is SGHAT, CDR2 FQDESV (reference sequence). For the CDR3, the DNA is TGTGCCAGCAGTTCGCGACCGGATATTCACACCGGGGAGCTGTTTTTT. Protein sequence: CASSSRPDIHTGELFF.

There are a few counts of this clonotype. Since a much larger clone is just one base distant, this may be a read error. This chain joins TRBV11-2 and TRBJ2-2, with D perhaps given as TRBD1 or TRBD2 (5 bases each). The germline V gene has CDR1 SGHAT and CDR2 FQNNGV. This CDR3 has 11 amino acids. The CDR3 DNA reads TGTGCCAGCAGCTTAGAGGGGGAGCCGTTTTTT. Amino acids: CASSLEGEPFF.

The J gene is TRBJ2-7, the V gene TRBV28; D might be TRBD2 (5 bases). Trimming stripped 5 bases from V and 3 bases from J, with 20 bases between. Germline values: CDR1 MDHEN, CDR2 SYDVKM. This CDR3 contains 16 residues. The CDR3 spells CASSRFTFSASYEQYF. CDR3 nucleotides: TGTGCCAGCAGTCGCTTCACCTTTAGCGCTAGCTACGAGCAGTACTTC.

The V gene is TRBV15, the J gene TRBJ2-5; 13 positions match TRBD2. The CDR3 loop spans 17 amino acids. Losses at the gene ends were 3 bases for V and 1 base for J; bases not matched to a gene: 5. Germline CDR1 LNHNV, CDR2 YYDKDF (reference sequence). In nucleotides, the CDR3 is TGTGCCACCAGCAGCGTGGGACTAGCGGGGCTCCAAGAGACCCAGTACTTC. Translated, it gives CATSSVGLAGLQETQYF. Looking up the rest from reference TRBV15 and TRBJ2-5 gives the full variable domain: DAMVIQNPRYQVTQFGKPVTLSCSQTLNHNVMYWYQQKSSQAPKLLFHYYDKDFNNEADTPDNFQSRRPNTSFCFLDIRSPGLGDTAMYLCATSSVGLAGLQETQYFGPGTRLLVL.

V usage is TRBV28 and J usage is TRBJ2-3; 9 bases are a match to TRBD1. CDR1 and CDR2 (germline): MDHEN, SYDVKM. CDR3 size: 15 residues. After removal of 6 bases from V and 4 bases from J, the junction contained 8 bases not matched to a gene. The CDR3 bases are TGTGCCAGCAGGGAGGGACAGGGAGGGGCAGATACGCAGTATTTT. This codes for CASREGQGGADTQYF.

The chain is built from TRBV10-3 and TRBJ2-1; TRBD2 aligns across 11 bases. The length of the CDR3 is 13 residues. Germline assignment: CDR1 ENHRY and CDR2 SYGVKD. CDR3 sequence reads: CVTSGTSYNEQFF. For the CDR3, the DNA is TGTGTGACTAGCGGGACCTCGTACAATGAGCAGTTCTTC.

This clonotype was seen repeatedly, ten times or more. The genes are TRBV12-3 or TRBV12-4 and TRBJ1-5, with TRBD1 matching over 7 bases. Unmatched junction bases numbered 9, after V lost 5 bases and J lost 2 bases. The CDR3 is made up of 16 amino acids. CDR3 bases: TGTGCCAGCAGTGCCTGGCCAGGGGGAGGCAATCAGCCCCAGCATTTT. Protein product: CASSAWPGGGNQPQHF.

About this clonotype itself: A much bigger clone sits one base away, suggesting this may be a read error. This CDR3 is missing its conserved last phenylalanine or tryptophan, likely due to a read error. The V and J genes are TRBV4-1 and TRBJ2-7; D is perhaps TRBD1 (6 bases). V shed 0 bases and J shed 6 bases, with 12 bases lying between them. The length of the CDR3 is 14 residues. CDR1 and CDR2 from the germline V gene are MGHRA and YSYEKL. In nucleotides, the CDR3 is TGCGCCAGCAGCCAAGATTACAGGGCCGGCGAGCAGTACCTC. Encoded protein: CASSQDYRAGEQYL.

This clonotype came up many times. The chain links TRBV7-9 to TRBJ2-3; D is uncertain. V lost 0 bases to trimming and J lost 0 bases, with 13 bases between them. The CDR3 loop spans 17 amino acids. CDR1 is SEHNR, CDR2 FQNEAQ, per germline (reference sequence). CDR3 sequence reads: CASSLARSPSSTDTQYF. The CDR3, as DNA: TGTGCCAGCAGCTTAGCGCGCAGCCCTTCTAGCACAGATACGCAGTATTTT.